Below, one TCR beta chain is given with its context. Its antigen is unidentified. The data are from a study of cytomegalovirus exposure and HLA in healthy donors. Study-level information: Earlier, 95 million to 130 million unique TCR beta sequences were recovered from about 200 million T cells by an analysis. Study observations and caveats: According to the study, 150 to 200 TCR beta chains were cytomegalovirus-associated. Rates of TCR association differed by HLA locus in a later analysis, with DRB1 highest and HLA-C lowest. TRBV6-2, TRBV6-3 and some other V segments were unresolvable in 87-base-pair reads.

Trimming shortened V by 0 bases and J by 8 bases, and 11 bases separated the two germline ends. The CDR3 spans 13 residues. The germline V gene has CDR1 SGDLS and CDR2 YYNGEE. The PCR had 60 Vbeta and 13 Jbeta primers. Only in-frame clones appear in the TCRdb table, and some are missing; sequencing was by immunoSEQ multiplex PCR. Here the sample spans about 150,000 clones, approximately 70% being singletons. The sequenced material came from PBMCs. V gene TRBV9 combines with J gene TRBJ1-1; D possibly corresponds to TRBD1 (5 bases). The receptor was isolated from a woman under 30 in good health and CMV-seronegative. The CDR3 DNA follows: TGTGCCAGCAGCGTAGCCCCGACAGCCGAAGCTTTCTTT. Its protein is CASSVAPTAEAFF.